The clone carrying this T cell receptor (beta chain) was observed a few times. What it binds is unknown. This sample is part of a study of response to subunit inactivated influenza vaccine. This CDR3 is built from 13 residues. Germline V gene lookup returns CDR1 LNHNV and CDR2 YYDKDF (reference sequence). V was cut by 4 bases and J by 2 bases, with 9 bases left in between. Study results and caveats: New T cells are recruited in small numbers by each seasonal influenza vaccination, according to the authors' suggestion.

Each CDR3 protein is one row after TCRdb ran MiXCR on the RT-PCR reads. Among 610,000 or so distinct CDR3 sequences listed, around 13% were seen once. The receptor was derived from a man between 45 and 60 years old who received an inactivated influenza vaccine. Sequencing used PBMCs from blood, obtained less than 13 days after vaccination. The chain uses TRBV15 and TRBJ2-7; no firm D call. Here the CDR3 reads CATSKDVTYEQYF. The CDR3 region has the DNA TGTGCCACCAGCAAAGACGTAACCTACGAGCAGTACTTC.